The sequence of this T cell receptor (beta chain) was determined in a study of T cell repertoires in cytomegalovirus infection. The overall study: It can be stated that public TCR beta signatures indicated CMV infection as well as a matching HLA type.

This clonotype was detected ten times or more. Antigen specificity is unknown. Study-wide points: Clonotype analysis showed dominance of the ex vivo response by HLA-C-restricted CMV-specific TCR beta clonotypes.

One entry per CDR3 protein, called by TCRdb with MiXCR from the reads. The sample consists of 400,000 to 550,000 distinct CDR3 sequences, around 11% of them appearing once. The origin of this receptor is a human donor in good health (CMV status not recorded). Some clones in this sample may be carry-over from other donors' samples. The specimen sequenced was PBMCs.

CDR3 sequence reads: CASSLRGQAQNSYEQYF. CDR3 bases: TGCGCCAGCAGCTTGCGGGGACAGGCCCAAAACTCCTACGAGCAGTACTTC. V gene TRBV5-1 combines with J gene TRBJ2-7; 8 bases agree with TRBD1. V shed 1 base and J 0 bases; nucleotides not matched to a gene: 9. The CDR3 covers 17 residues. Germline loops: CDR1 SGHRS, CDR2 YFSETQ.